The next 13 T cell receptor beta chains were all read from a single sample in a study of T-cell memory formation after mild COVID-19. TCRdb reprocessed the 5' RACE reads with MiXCR, giving one entry per CDR3 protein. The repertoire includes 250,000 to 300,000 distinct CDR3 sequences, approximately 7.6% of them detected once, and roughly 23% sits in the top ten. The sequencing sample was made of PBMCs or a T cell subset sorted from them (not recorded which). Receptors originate from a man aged 18 to 29 who had mild COVID-19 (a few samples of this study predate the infection). Cell type and time point are not known.

This chain connects TRBV12-3 or TRBV12-4 to TRBJ1-2; D not resolved. V was shortened by 5 bases and J by 8 bases, with 24 bases between the two germline ends. This CDR3 has 16 amino acids. The CDR3 nucleotides are TGTGCCAGCAGTACCACCACCAGAATAGGACGCGGGGGCTACACCTTC. This gives the protein CASSTTTRIGRGGYTF.

In this sample, this clonotype turned up a few times. In DNA form, the CDR3 reads TGTGCCAGCAGCCCCGACTTATCGAACACTGAAGCTTTCTTT. As protein: CASSPDLSNTEAFF. The V and J genes are TRBV5-6 and TRBJ1-1, with D uncertain. V lost 4 bases to trimming and J lost 1 base, with 11 bases between them. The CDR3 runs 14 residues. The germline gives CDR1 SGHDT, CDR2 YYEEEE.

This clonotype was observed a handful of times. This rearrangement joins TRBV11-2 to TRBJ2-2; no clear D gene. Between the trimmed V and J ends, which lost 0 bases and 6 bases, there was a span of 2 bases. Germline V CDR1 and CDR2: SGHAT, FQNNGV. There are 12 residues in the CDR3. The CDR3 region has the DNA TGTGCCAGCAGCTTAGATTCCGGGGAGCTGTTTTTT. Encoded protein: CASSLDSGELFF.

This clonotype came up a few times. The chain joins TRBV7-6 to TRBJ2-7; TRBD1 aligns across 10 bases. Germline values: CDR1 SGHVS, CDR2 FNYEAQ. The CDR3 length is 15 residues. The V segment lost 2 bases and the J segment 2 bases; nucleotides outside the gene matches: 3. In nucleotides, the CDR3 is TGTGCCAGCAGCTTATCGGGGACAGGGGCCTACGAGCAGTACTTC. Its protein is CASSLSGTGAYEQYF.

This clonotype showed up just a few times. The chain links TRBV15 to TRBJ2-5; D ambiguous. V lost 3 bases and J 5 bases, leaving 4 bases between the germline ends. Germline V gene data show CDR1 as LNHNV and CDR2 as YYDKDF (reference sequence). The CDR3 runs to 11 residues. CDR3 bases: TGTGCCACCAGCAGGGGGGAGACCCAGTACTTC. It translates to CATSRGETQYF.

This chain links TRBV5-5 with TRBJ2-7, with D possibly TRBD1 on 5 matching bases. The CDR3 loop spans 14 amino acids. In germline, CDR1 is SGHKS, CDR2 YYEKEE (reference sequence). The V end lost 0 bases, the J end lost 3 bases, and 10 bases lay between the germline ends. The CDR3 nucleotides read TGTGCCAGCAGCTTGGAGGGCCAGGGCTACGAGCAGTACGTC. Its translation: CASSLEGQGYEQYV.

This clonotype came up a few times. Written as DNA, the CDR3 is TGTGCCAGCAGCACCCCGGGACAGGGGGTGAACACCGGGGAGCTGTTTTTT. It codes for CASSTPGQGVNTGELFF. The rearrangement links TRBV5-6 to TRBJ2-2, with 11 positions matching TRBD1. CDR3 size: 17 residues. Germline CDR1 reads SGHDT; CDR2 reads YYEEEE. The J segment lost 1 base and the V segment lost 4 bases, leaving 6 bases of the junction unmatched.

This chain uses TRBV14 with TRBJ1-4; D unresolved. V was cut by 4 bases and J by 5 bases, with 8 bases left in between. The CDR3 length is 13 residues. Germline CDR1 and CDR2: SGHDN and FVKESK. CDR3 DNA sequence: TGTGCCAGCAGCCGGGCCTTAAATGAAAAACTGTTTTTT. This gives the protein CASSRALNEKLFF.

A few counts support this clonotype. This chain connects TRBV5-4 to TRBJ1-1; TRBD1 agrees at 10 bases. CDR1 and CDR2 (germline): SGHNT, YYREEE (reference sequence). The length of the CDR3 is 14 residues. The V segment lost 7 bases and the J segment 5 bases; nucleotides outside the gene matches: 8. The CDR3 here is CASQRQGAGTEAFF. The CDR3 bases are TGTGCCAGCCAACGACAGGGGGCAGGAACTGAAGCTTTCTTT.

The chain joins TRBV6-5 to TRBJ2-7; D may correspond to TRBD1 or TRBD2 (5 bases each). Trimming stripped 5 bases from V and 6 bases from J, with 17 bases between. The germline V gene has CDR1 MNHEY and CDR2 SVGAGI. This CDR3 is 14 amino acids long. CDR3: CASSAAGRVTEQYF. For the CDR3, the DNA is TGTGCCAGCAGTGCCGCGGGCAGGGTTACCGAGCAGTACTTC.

The V call is TRBV20-1, the J call TRBJ2-1; D perhaps matches TRBD2 (7 bases). The CDR3 contains 13 residues. CDR1 DFQATT and CDR2 SNEGSKA come from the germline V gene (reference sequence). Trimming cost V 3 bases and J 6 bases, with 12 bases left between them. Here the CDR3 DNA reads TGCAGTGCTAGGTGGGAGGGGGGCAATGAGCAGTTCTTC. This sequence encodes CSARWEGGNEQFF.

This clonotype has at least ten counts. The chain joins TRBV7-8 to TRBJ1-6; D is unclear. V dropped 4 bases and J dropped 0 bases, with 13 bases sitting between them. CDR1 is SGHVS and CDR2 is FQNEAQ in the germline V gene. The CDR3 sequence is 17 residues long. CDR3 protein: CASSSRVPSSYNSPLHF. For the CDR3, the DNA is TGTGCCAGCAGCTCTCGTGTCCCTAGCTCCTATAATTCACCCCTCCACTTT. Based on the CDR3 plus reference TRBV7-8 and TRBJ1-6, the full variable domain is GAGVSQSPRYKVAKRGQDVALRCDPISGHVSLFWYQQALGQGPEFLTYFQNEAQLDKSGLPSDRFFAERPEGSVSTLKIQRTQQEDSAVYLCASSSRVPSSYNSPLHFGNGTRLTVT.

This clonotype was detected a few times. The rearrangement links TRBV18 to TRBJ1-5; 7 nucleotides align to TRBD1. The CDR3 loop spans 16 amino acids. Germline V CDR1 and CDR2: KGHSH, LQKENI. V lost 2 bases and J lost 0; bases outside the gene matches: 4. The CDR3 DNA reads TGTGCCAGCTCACCAGTGGGACAGAATAGCAATCAGCCCCAGCATTTT. Its protein product is CASSPVGQNSNQPQHF.